This T cell receptor (beta chain) was sequenced during a study of CD8+ T cells in alopecia areata. Study context: Administration of oral tofacitinib to treated patients was at 5 to 10 mg twice daily.

This clone showed up just a few times. As yet, its antigen is unknown. The same CDR3 can be traced to other DNA sequences in this sample. V lost 4 bases and J 3 bases, leaving 10 bases between the germline ends. Per germline, CDR1 SGHRS and CDR2 YFSETQ. This CDR3 contains 13 residues. Study outcomes and limitations: Higher clonality was seen in lesional scalp than in normal scalp, especially in alopecia totalis/universalis. Many expanded lesional clones stayed in scalp and blood while on tofacitinib.

It was cDNA, reverse transcribed from extracted RNA, that served as the sequencing template. Using immunoSEQ multiplex PCR, the repertoire was profiled, and TCRdb retains in-frame clones only, with some absent. The table lists fewer than 250,000 clones, around two fifths of them singletons. The treatment here: oral pan-JAK inhibitor, 5-10 mg twice daily. Patients with alopecia areata provided lesional scalp punch biopsies as well as peripheral blood. The source material was CD4+ T cells sorted from blood, sampled at roughly week 30, from a patient treated with tofacitinib. This sequence joins TRBV5-1 and TRBJ1-1, with D possibly matching TRBD1 (5 bases). This clonotype originated in a human donor with alopecia areata. The CDR3 protein is CASSPGTDTEAFF. The CDR3 coding sequence is TGCGCCAGCAGCCCGGGGACGGACACTGAAGCTTTCTTT.